The TCR beta chain described here comes from a study of regulatory T cells in long-lasting Graves disease (dated by TCRdb to about 2021). As for the study more broadly: Persistent Graves' disease patients were compared with newly diagnosed Graves' disease patients by peripheral blood TCR sequencing and RNA sequencing. The study was conducted in China and was registered as a clinical trial. TCR sequencing covered roughly 13 persistent and some 20 newly diagnosed Graves' disease patients, approximately 33 samples in total. Study-wide findings and limitations: TRBV28, TRBJ1-2 and TRBJ2-5 were preferentially used in persistent disease, while TRBV20-1 and TRBJ2-1 were favored in newly diagnosed disease. Persistent Graves' disease patients showed lower TCR Shannon entropy and fewer highly expanded clones than newly diagnosed patients, suggesting clonal expansion. Peripheral blood alone was examined, since thyroid tissue, which constituted the primary lesion, could not be accessed. The authors noted that the small sample size was a limitation that may lower accuracy. Persistent patients shared more public clonotypes among themselves (around 2,500) than newly diagnosed patients did (approximately 970).

With regard to this clonotype: The specificity of this receptor is unknown. Base quality data are lacking; no much larger clone is found one base away.

The public sequencing data were trimmed at Q25 with fastp and processed into clonotypes with MiXCR by TCRdb, which kept only in-frame beta chains. When rows share a CDR3 protein, they turn into one entry using the most common DNA and genes. The sample profile shows about 700 distinct CDR3 sequences; roughly 90% of them were found once. The top ten constitute 15% to 25% of the sample. Taken from cysteine to phenylalanine, the CDR3 has 15 residues. CDR3 DNA only is kept here, 45 bases in frame from base 1. CDR1 is given as SGHAT and CDR2 as FQDESV, both from the germline V gene (reference sequence). V loses 0 bases, J loses 6 bases, and the germline ends lie 13 bases apart. RNA was extracted from PBMCs in TRIzol for both TCR sequencing and RNA sequencing. The diagnosis of Graves' disease was made according to American Thyroid Association guidelines. Recruitment of patients was carried out at an endocrinology department in Xi'an, China. From each patient, 7.5 to 10 milliliters of peripheral blood was collected into an EDTA anticoagulant tube. Ficoll Paque Plus density gradient separation was used to isolate PBMCs, and no further T cell sorting was performed. An Agilent 2100 Bioanalyzer and agarose gel were used to assess RNA quality, and a NanoDrop 2000 was used to measure RNA concentration.

Sequencing used peripheral blood mononuclear cells (PBMCs), obtained with antithyroid drug treatment, in newly diagnosed or persistent Graves disease (not recorded which). Recombination linked TRBV11-1 to TRBJ2-3; a tentative D match to TRBD2 spans 5 bases. The receptor's source is a female donor with Graves disease. Donor details come from another sample of the same person, matched by shared clones. The DNA sequence is TGTGCCAGCAGCTTAGCGTTGGACGGCGGGGATACGCAGTATTTT. This is translated as CASSLALDGGDTQYF.